The rows below give T cell receptor beta chains drawn from one sample of a study of blood T cell repertoires in COVID-19. The repertoire was sequenced with immunoSEQ multiplex PCR; TCRdb's copy has only in-frame clones and lacks some. The data show around 170,000 clones, around 90% seen once. The sequencing sample was made of peripheral blood. These receptors all come from a man aged 55 to 69 with acute or convalescent COVID-19. The CDR3 runs from the conserved cysteine through the conserved F or W. D genes are given only for firm matches. Where a row states a size, it is once, few, many or the class of an expanded clone; other rows omit it.

>NA|TRBV19|NA|TRBJ2-1
TGTGCCAGTAGCCGCAACCGGGACAACCCCTACAATGAGCAGTTCTTC
CASSRNRDNPYNEQFF
>NA|TRBV12-3/TRBV12-4|few|TRBJ1-1
TGTGCCAGCACCCAATCTAGGGAAGCTTTCTTT
CASTQSREAFF
>NA|TRBV4-1|NA|TRBJ1-2
TGCGCCAGCAGCCAAGGGCGGTCTCACACCTTC
CASSQGRSHTF
>NA|TRBV24-1|NA|TRBJ2-1
TGTGCCACCAGTGATTTGCAACCGTCTAAACTGAATGAGCAGTTCTTC
CATSDLQPSKLNEQFF
>NA|TRBV2|NA|TRBJ1-2
TGTGCCAGCAGTGAAACAGGGATCCATGGCTACACCTTC
CASSETGIHGYTF
>TRBD2|TRBV9|NA|TRBJ2-1
TGTGCCAGCAGCGTAGCACCAGCGGGGGCCCCATGGGAGCAGTTCTTC
CASSVAPAGAPWEQFF
>NA|TRBV2|few|TRBJ1-1
TGTGCCAGCAGTGAACGGGGGTTAGGAACTGAAGCTTTCTTT
CASSERGLGTEAFF
>NA|TRBV5-1|NA|TRBJ1-2
TGCGCCAGCAGCACCACAGGGCTAGCTAACTATGGCTACACCTTC
CASSTTGLANYGYTF
>NA|TRBV6-5|NA|TRBJ2-3
TGTGCCAGCGGAGGGGTTACAGATACGCAGTATTTT
CASGGVTDTQYF
>TRBD1|TRBV7-7|once|TRBJ2-2
TGTGCTAGCAGCCCTGGACAGGGGTTCACCGGGGAGCTGTTTTTT
CASSPGQGFTGELFF
>NA|TRBV19|NA|TRBJ2-5
TGTGCCACCTCAGATTCGTCCGTACAAGAGACCCAGTACTTC
CATSDSSVQETQYF
>TRBD2|TRBV11-2|NA|TRBJ2-1
TGTGCCAGCAGCCGGGTCCAGTCTAGCGGGGGGGGACCTTCACATGAGCAGTTCTTC
CASSRVQSSGGGPSHEQFF
>NA|TRBV5-1|NA|TRBJ2-2
TGCGCCAGCAGCTTGGACGGGGGGCGCACCGGGGAGCTGTTTTTT
CASSLDGGRTGELFF
>NA|TRBV19|NA|TRBJ1-5
TGTGCCAGTAGAGGTCGGGGGACGGGGGTAAATCAGCCCCAGCATTTT
CASRGRGTGVNQPQHF
>NA|TRBV29-1|few|TRBJ1-2
TGCGGTATGGTTGAGGGAGACTATGGCTACACCTTC
CGMVEGDYGYTF
>NA|TRBV2|NA|TRBJ2-2
TGTGCCAGCAGGGCCGACAGAGCGAACACCGGGGAGCTGTTTTTT
CASRADRANTGELFF
>NA|TRBV30|NA|TRBJ1-5
TGTGCGATCGGACAGCCCAATCAGCCCCAGCATTTT
CAIGQPNQPQHF
>NA|TRBV3-1/TRBV3-2|once|TRBJ2-7
TGTGCCAGCAGACATCAGGGATCTATCTACGAGCAGTACTTC
CASRHQGSIYEQYF
>TRBD1|TRBV27|NA|TRBJ1-1
TGTGCCAGCAGTTTGTGGACAGGGGTTACTGAAGCTTTCTTT
CASSLWTGVTEAFF
>NA|TRBV19|NA|TRBJ1-2
TGTGCCAGTAGTATTAGCGGCAGCATACCTAACTATGGCTACACCTTC
CASSISGSIPNYGYTF
>TRBD2|TRBV4-2|NA|TRBJ2-3
TGTGCCAGCAGCCAAGAAGGGACTAGATCAGATACGCAGTATTTT
CASSQEGTRSDTQYF
>TRBD1|TRBV4-1|NA|TRBJ1-2
TGCGCCAGCAGCCAAGTCGGGACAGCGGTCATAGGCTACACCTTC
CASSQVGTAVIGYTF
>TRBD1|TRBV19|NA|TRBJ1-5
TGTGCCAGTAGATATAAGGGACAGGGGGCATTTGGCAATCAGCCCCAGCATTTT
CASRYKGQGAFGNQPQHF
>NA|TRBV4-1|NA|TRBJ1-2
TGCGCCAGCAGCCAAGGTGGAGACAGGCCCCTAGGCTACACCTTC
CASSQGGDRPLGYTF
>NA|TRBV12-3/TRBV12-4|once|TRBJ2-1
TGTGCCAGCAGTGGGGGCTCCAACAATGAGCAGTTCTTC
CASSGGSNNEQFF
>TRBD2|TRBV11-2|NA|TRBJ2-7
TGTGCCAGCAGCTTAGGCGGGGGGGCTTACGAGCAGTACTTC
CASSLGGGAYEQYF
>NA|TRBV30|NA|TRBJ1-4
TGTGCCTGGAGTGTACAGGGCGGACAAAATGAAAAACTGTTTTTT
CAWSVQGGQNEKLFF
>TRBD1|TRBV19|NA|TRBJ1-2
TGTGCCAGTAGTATGGACAGGGCCCCAAGTGGCTACACCTTC
CASSMDRAPSGYTF
>NA|TRBV10-2|once|TRBJ2-1
TGCGCCAGCAGTGTCCGACTACAGGGCGTGGGATACAATGAGCAGTTCTTC
CASSVRLQGVGYNEQFF
>TRBD1|TRBV5-1|NA|TRBJ2-3
TGCGCCAGCAGCTTGGCGGGACAGGGAACAGATACGCAGTATTTT
CASSLAGQGTDTQYF
>NA|TRBV5-4|once|TRBJ2-7
TGTGCCAGCACACAAGGAGGGGAGCAGTACTTC
CASTQGGEQYF
>TRBD2|TRBV10-3|once|TRBJ2-1
TGTGCCATCAGTGAGCCCGGACTAGCGGGGGGGAATGAGCAGTTCTTC
CAISEPGLAGGNEQFF
>TRBD1|TRBV24-1|NA|TRBJ1-2
TGTGCCACCAGTGATTCAGGGGGTAACGGCTACACCTTC
CATSDSGGNGYTF
>TRBD1|TRBV7-9|NA|TRBJ2-5
TGTGCCAGCAGCCAGGGACAGGGTAGATTCGAGACCCAGTACTTC
CASSQGQGRFETQYF
>TRBD2|TRBV9|many|TRBJ2-7
TGTGCCAGCAGCGTAGGAGATAGCGGGGTCGGTTTCTACGAGCAGTACTTC
CASSVGDSGVGFYEQYF
>NA|TRBV5-1|NA|TRBJ2-2
TGCGCCAGCAGCTTGGGACAGAACACCGGGGAGCTGTTTTTT
CASSLGQNTGELFF
>TRBD2|TRBV5-1|NA|TRBJ2-7
TGCGCCAGCAGCTTCGGCGGGGGGGCCTTGGGCTACGAGCAGTACTTC
CASSFGGGALGYEQYF
>TRBD1|TRBV4-2|NA|TRBJ2-7
TGTGCCAGCAGCCAAGCCCTTGGGACAGGGGGCTCCGAGCAGTACTTC
CASSQALGTGGSEQYF
>NA|TRBV6-5|NA|TRBJ1-3
TGTGCCAGCAGTTACGGCAGTTCTGGAAACACCATATATTTT
CASSYGSSGNTIYF
>TRBD1|TRBV2|NA|TRBJ2-5
TGTGCCAGCAGGGGGACAGGGGCGAAAGAGACCCAGTACTTC
CASRGTGAKETQYF
>NA|TRBV15|NA|TRBJ2-7
TGTGCCACCAGCAGAGCCCCGGGGGGCGACGAGCAGTACTTC
CATSRAPGGDEQYF
>NA|TRBV10-2|NA|TRBJ1-1
TGCGCCAGCAGTGCCCGCGGGCGGAATATTGAAGCTTTCTTT
CASSARGRNIEAFF